This T cell receptor beta chain was identified during a study of technical replicates of blood from a few donors. J gave up 4 bases and V 1 base, and 15 bases lay outside the gene matches. The CDR3 is 18 amino acids. Germline CDR1 is SGHRS and CDR2 is YFSETQ. Produced via immunoSEQ multiplex PCR; TCRdb's table is partial and in-frame only. The sample comprises about 14,000 clones, 70% to 90% of which are singletons, and 12% rests with the top ten. The V call is TRBV5-1, the J call TRBJ2-7, with TRBD1 matching over 9 bases. Input material: PBMCs. The receptor comes from a human donor in good health. This chain's CDR3 is CASSLPSPGQGFLYEQYF. The CDR3 DNA is TGCGCCAGCAGCTTGCCCTCGCCGGGACAGGGATTTTTATACGAGCAGTACTTC.